The clone carrying this TCR beta chain was seen at least ten times. The CDR3 covers 13 residues. Germline CDR1 is SGHDT and CDR2 is YYEEEE. Trimming removed 5 bases from V and 6 bases from J, with 15 bases in between. Regions amplified from RNA transcripts were the TCR beta CDR3 regions. In the first-round RT-PCR of the TCR CDR3, the HTBI primer set was used. TCRdb redid the calling of the multiplex PCR reads with MiXCR, one entry per CDR3 protein. The sample comprises a few hundred thousand distinct CDR3 sequences, 16% of which are singletons, and 2.5% to 4% rests with the top ten. Patients were excluded for uncontrolled infection, other autoimmune disease, pregnancy or lactation. Diagnosing involved the use of clinical symptoms, serum thyroxine and TRAb, thyroid ultrasound and orbital computed tomography. This entry is derived from a study of T cells in Graves' hyperthyroidism and ophthalmopathy.

Sequenced: blood. This receptor was taken from a woman aged 40 to 49 with Graves' ophthalmopathy. The chain carries TRBV5-6 and TRBJ2-7; either TRBD1 or TRBD2 may supply D (5 bases each). DNA of the CDR3: TGTGCCAGCAGTTCCGGGACGGGGCCCGAGCAGTACTTC. Translation gives CASSSGTGPEQYF.